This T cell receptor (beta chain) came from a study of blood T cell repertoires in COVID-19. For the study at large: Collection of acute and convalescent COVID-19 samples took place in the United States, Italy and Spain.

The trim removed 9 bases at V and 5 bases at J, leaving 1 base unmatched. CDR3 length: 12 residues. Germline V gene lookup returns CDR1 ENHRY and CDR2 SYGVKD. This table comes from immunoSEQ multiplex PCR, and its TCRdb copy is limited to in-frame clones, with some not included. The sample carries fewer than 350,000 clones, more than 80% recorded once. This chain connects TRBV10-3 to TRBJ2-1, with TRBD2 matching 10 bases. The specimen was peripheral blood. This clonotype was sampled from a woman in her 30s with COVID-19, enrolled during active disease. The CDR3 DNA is TGTGCCATAGGGACTAGCGACAATGAGCAGTTCTTC. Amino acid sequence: CAIGTSDNEQFF.